Only a few counts were recorded for the clone carrying this T cell receptor beta chain. The authors' processing: Estimated nucleated cell counts came from reference gene primer amplification. Assay: immunoSEQ multiplex PCR; the TCRdb copy retains only in-frame clones and omits some. Clone size and V and J calls were adopted from that table, with D and trimming inferred from the DNA. The sample records around 190,000 clones, more than 70% being singletons. The data derive from a study of blood T cell repertoires in COVID-19. The overall study: Donors in the United States, Italy and Spain gave samples during acute or convalescent COVID-19.

CDR1 is LGHNA, CDR2 YSLEER, per germline. Deletions cut 4 bases from V and 3 bases from J, with 13 bases between. This CDR3 comprises 15 residues. Participant age was about 18 to 95 years, and participants resided in roughly 24 US areas. Each participant's cohort was designated according to participant-reported clinical history. The receptor was isolated from a man aged 35 to 55 with acute COVID-19. Sequencing used PBMCs or T cells enriched from blood (not recorded which). The rearrangement uses TRBV4-3 and TRBJ2-1; no clear D gene. This CDR3 is CASSPTTSFYNEQFF. CDR3 bases: TGCGCCAGCAGCCCGACGACTTCTTTCTACAATGAGCAGTTCTTC.